Below are 19 T cell receptor beta chains sequenced from a single sample in a study of blood T cell repertoires in COVID-19. Assay: immunoSEQ multiplex PCR; the TCRdb copy retains only in-frame clones and omits some. The sample shows roughly 160,000 clones, over 70% of them seen only once. Sequencing was done on a sample of PBMCs or T cells enriched from blood (not recorded which). These receptors originate from an older woman who had recovered from COVID-19.

The chain employs TRBV10-3 and TRBJ2-3; possible D gene TRBD1, 6 bases. In germline, CDR1 is ENHRY, CDR2 SYGVKD. This CDR3 has 15 residues. Trimming stripped 6 bases from V and 3 bases from J, with 16 bases between. DNA for the CDR3: TGTGCCATCAGGGGCCTCAGACAGGAAACAGATACGCAGTATTTT. Protein: CAIRGLRQETDTQYF.

This chain links TRBV29-1 with TRBJ1-1, with 9 positions matching TRBD1. The V and J ends lost 7 bases and 3 bases, in that order; junction bases with no gene match: 6. Germline V CDR1 and CDR2: SQVTM, ANQGSEA. There are 13 residues in the CDR3. For the CDR3, the DNA is TGCAGCGGGGGACAGGGTATCGACACTGAAGCTTTCTTT. Protein sequence: CSGGQGIDTEAFF. The full variable domain, completed using reference TRBV29-1 and TRBJ1-1, is SAVISQKPSRDICQRGTSLTIQCQVDSQVTMMFWYRQQPGQSLTLIATANQGSEATYESGFVIDKFPISRPNLTFSTLTVSNMSPEDSSIYLCSGGQGIDTEAFFGQGTRLTVV.

The J gene is TRBJ2-6, the V gene TRBV4-2; D is ambiguous. The CDR3 covers 16 residues. Germline V CDR1 and CDR2: LGHNA, YNFKEQ. Trimming stripped 3 bases from V and 0 bases from J, with 9 bases between. The CDR3 loop is CASSQAGNSGANVLTF. The DNA for the CDR3 is TGTGCCAGCAGCCAGGCAGGTAACTCTGGGGCCAACGTCCTGACTTTC.

This chain uses TRBV11-2 with TRBJ1-3; no definite D call. V dropped 1 base and J dropped 11 bases, with 9 bases sitting between them. The CDR3 loop spans 12 amino acids. Germline V gene sequence: CDR1 SGHAT, CDR2 FQNNGV. The CDR3 region has the DNA TGTGCCAGCAGCTTAGGCGGATTTTCCATATATTTT. Protein sequence: CASSLGGFSIYF.

This chain uses TRBV5-5 with TRBJ2-2; a possible D gene is TRBD1 (6 bases). This CDR3 contains 15 residues. With 0 bases removed from V and 5 bases from J, the gap between germline ends came to 11 bases. In germline, CDR1 is SGHKS, CDR2 YYEKEE (reference sequence). The CDR3 sequence is CASSLAAGETGELFF. For the CDR3, the DNA is TGTGCCAGCAGCTTGGCGGCAGGGGAAACCGGGGAGCTGTTTTTT.

The chain combines TRBV6-1 with TRBJ1-2; TRBD1 aligns across 7 bases. Germline V gene data show CDR1 as MNHNS and CDR2 as SASEGT. After removal of 2 bases from V and 3 bases from J, the junction contained 6 bases not matched to a gene. This CDR3 is built from 15 residues. The CDR3 loop is CASSEPRGIDYGYTF. The CDR3 nucleotides are TGTGCCAGCAGTGAACCCAGGGGGATTGACTATGGCTACACCTTC.

The chain has TRBV7-9 and TRBJ2-5; 7 bases map to TRBD1. The CDR3 consists of 14 residues. The germline V gene has CDR1 SEHNR and CDR2 FQNEAQ (reference sequence). V gave up 5 bases and J gave up 3 bases; unmatched junction bases: 6. The DNA for the CDR3 is TGTGCCAGCAGCCAACAGGGGTTAAAAGAGACCCAGTACTTC. Encoded protein: CASSQQGLKETQYF.

The V gene is TRBV14, the J gene TRBJ1-2, with D unclear. V lost 4 bases, J lost 6 bases, and 12 bases lay in between. CDR1 and CDR2 (germline): SGHDN, FVKESK. This CDR3 contains 13 residues. This CDR3 is CASSPRGSDGYTF. The CDR3 DNA follows: TGTGCCAGCAGCCCAAGAGGGTCAGATGGCTACACCTTC.

This clone was counted only a few times. This rearrangement joins TRBV4-1 to TRBJ2-1, with 7 bases lining up with TRBD2. The CDR3 totals 15 residues. Germline assignment: CDR1 MGHRA and CDR2 YSYEKL. V was clipped by 4 bases and J by 10 bases; unmatched bases: 13. For the CDR3, the DNA is TGCGCCAGCAGCCCTCGGACTAGTTGGGAGGAAGAGCAGTTCTTC. This encodes CASSPRTSWEEEQFF.

The chain combines TRBV30 with TRBJ2-3; the D is unclear. CDR3 length: 13 residues. Germline V gives CDR1 GTSNPN, CDR2 SVGIG (reference sequence). The V end lost 5 bases, the J end lost 0 bases, and 9 bases lay between the germline ends. Here the CDR3 DNA reads TGTGCCTGGGAACCGACTAGCACAGATACGCAGTATTTT. Its translation: CAWEPTSTDTQYF.

The gene calls are TRBV21-1 and TRBJ1-6; whether TRBD1, the table's D call, matches the DNA was not checked. TRBV21-1 is assigned pseudogene status. This CDR3 is 15 amino acids long. The CDR3 sequence: CASSLRRGYNSPLHF. Written as DNA, the CDR3 is TGTGCCAGCAGCCTCCGAAGGGGATATAATTCACCCCTCCACTTT.

The V call is TRBV27, the J call TRBJ2-7; TRBD1 is a possible D gene (6 bases). This CDR3 has 13 residues. Germline V gene lookup returns CDR1 MNHEY and CDR2 SMNVEV (reference sequence). V dropped 6 bases and J dropped 0 bases, with 9 bases sitting between them. The DNA for the CDR3 is TGTGCCAGCAGCTACAGGGTCTCCTACGAGCAGTACTTC. Translation: CASSYRVSYEQYF.

Remarks on this clone: Other DNA sequences in the sample encode the same CDR3. J is TRBJ1-1 and V is TRBV18; 10 nucleotides line up with TRBD1. Germline assignment: CDR1 KGHSH and CDR2 LQKENI. The junction had 2 bases not matched to a gene; V was cut back by 6 bases and J by 1 base. This CDR3 contains 14 residues. The CDR3 reads CASSRDRGNTEAFF. CDR3 bases: TGTGCCAGCTCTCGGGACAGGGGGAACACTGAAGCTTTCTTT.

There are a few counts of this clone. The same CDR3 can be traced to other DNA sequences in this sample. This chain connects TRBV30 to TRBJ2-5; 7 bases are a match to TRBD1. The germline V gene encodes CDR1 GTSNPN and CDR2 SVGIG (reference sequence). J was trimmed by 5 bases and V by 4 bases; bases with no gene match: 7. This CDR3 has 13 amino acids. The CDR3 reads CAWNRGEGETQYF. The CDR3 DNA reads TGTGCCTGGAACAGGGGTGAGGGGGAGACCCAGTACTTC.

The CDR3 sequence is CASSYSDRGNTEAFF. The DNA for the CDR3 is TGTGCCAGCAGTTACTCGGACAGGGGAAACACTGAAGCTTTCTTT. The gene calls are TRBV6-5 and TRBJ1-1; 9 bases agree with TRBD1. J lost 2 bases, V lost 0 bases, and 1 base had no gene match. Germline values: CDR1 MNHEY, CDR2 SVGAGI. This CDR3 spans 15 amino acids.

The chain recombines TRBV7-2 with TRBJ1-2, with TRBD1 identical over 7 bases. The CDR3 extends over 14 amino acids. Germline CDR1 reads SGHTA; CDR2 reads FQGNSA. The V and J ends lost 5 bases and 4 bases, in that order; junction bases with no gene match: 7. CDR3 amino acids: CASSPQTGTYGYTF. The CDR3 region has the DNA TGTGCCAGCAGCCCTCAGACAGGGACCTATGGCTACACCTTC.

V is TRBV23-1 and J is TRBJ1-5; unclear D gene. TRBV23-1 is sorted into the ORF group, with uncertain function. The CDR3 loop spans 18 amino acids. The V gene lost 0 bases and the J gene lost 0 bases, with 15 bases spanning the gap. The CDR3 loop is CASSQSGSGKGSNQPQHF. The DNA for the CDR3 is TGCGCCAGCAGTCAATCAGGGTCGGGGAAAGGTAGCAATCAGCCCCAGCATTTT.

This chain uses TRBV12-3 or TRBV12-4 with TRBJ2-1; D may be TRBD2 (6 bases). The CDR3 is 13 residues long. V was pared by 7 bases and J by 9 bases, with 16 bases between. Here the CDR3 DNA reads TGTGCCAGCACCTCTACTAGCTCAGTTGAGCAGTTCTTC. Translation gives CASTSTSSVEQFF.

This clone was seen more than once but under ten times. V gene TRBV12-3 or TRBV12-4 combines with J gene TRBJ1-2; perhaps TRBD1 as D (5 bases). The V end was cut by 10 bases, the J end by 6 bases, with 18 bases between. The CDR3 runs 13 residues. The CDR3 region is CATVGWGADGYTF. The CDR3 DNA sequence: TGTGCCACGGTAGGGTGGGGCGCGGATGGCTACACCTTC.